This TCR beta chain was retrieved from a study of response to subunit inactivated influenza vaccine. Study-wide findings and caveats: Authors suggested each seasonal influenza vaccination recruits few new T cells.

TCRdb re-analysed the RT-PCR reads in MiXCR, keeping a single row per CDR3 protein. Here the sample spans some 640,000 distinct CDR3 sequences, about 14% being singletons. This clonotype turned up a few times. Antigen: not known. CDR1 is MNHEY, CDR2 SVGAGI, per germline. With 4 bases clipped from V and 7 bases from J, the junction kept 6 bases outside the gene matches. This CDR3 spans 13 amino acids. This sequence was found in a middle-aged man who received an inactivated influenza vaccine. The chain uses TRBV6-5 and TRBJ1-2, with TRBD1 matching 7 bases. Sequenced material: PBMCs from blood, taken 14 to 15 days before vaccination. The CDR3: CASSFLQGSGYTF. In DNA form, the CDR3 reads TGTGCCAGCAGTTTCCTACAGGGGAGTGGCTACACCTTC.